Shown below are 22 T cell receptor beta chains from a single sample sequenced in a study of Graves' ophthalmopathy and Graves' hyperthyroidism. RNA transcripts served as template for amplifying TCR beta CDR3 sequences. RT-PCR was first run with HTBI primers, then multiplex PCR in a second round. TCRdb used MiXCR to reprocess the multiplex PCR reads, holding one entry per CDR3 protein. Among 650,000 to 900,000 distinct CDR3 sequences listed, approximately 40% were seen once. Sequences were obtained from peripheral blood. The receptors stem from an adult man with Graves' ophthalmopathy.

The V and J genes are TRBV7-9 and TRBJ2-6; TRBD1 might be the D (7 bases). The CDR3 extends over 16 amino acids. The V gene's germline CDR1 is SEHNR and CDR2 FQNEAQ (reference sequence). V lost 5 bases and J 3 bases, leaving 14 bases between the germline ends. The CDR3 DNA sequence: TGTGCCAGCAGCCCAGGGGGAGGCTATGGGGCCAACGTCCTGACTTTC. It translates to CASSPGGGYGANVLTF.

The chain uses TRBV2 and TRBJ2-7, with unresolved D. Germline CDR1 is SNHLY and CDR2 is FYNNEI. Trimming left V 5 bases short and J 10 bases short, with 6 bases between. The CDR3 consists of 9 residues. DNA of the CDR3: TGTGCCAGCAGTACCGAACAGTACTTC. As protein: CASSTEQYF.

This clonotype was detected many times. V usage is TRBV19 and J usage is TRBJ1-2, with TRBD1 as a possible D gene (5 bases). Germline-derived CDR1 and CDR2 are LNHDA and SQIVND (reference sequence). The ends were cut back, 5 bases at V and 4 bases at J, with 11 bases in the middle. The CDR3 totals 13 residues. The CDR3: CASSAGTGYGYTF. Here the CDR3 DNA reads TGTGCCAGTAGTGCCGGGACGGGCTATGGCTACACCTTC.

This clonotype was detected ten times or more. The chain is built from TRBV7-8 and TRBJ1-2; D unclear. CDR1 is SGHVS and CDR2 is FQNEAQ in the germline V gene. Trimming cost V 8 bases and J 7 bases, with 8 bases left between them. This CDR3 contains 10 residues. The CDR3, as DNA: TGTGCCAGCCACTATTTTGGCTACACCTTC. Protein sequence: CASHYFGYTF.

Here the CDR3 DNA reads TGTGCCAGCAGCTCCCCAGCTGAGGGGGATAGCGAAAAACTGTTTTTT. Protein sequence: CASSSPAEGDSEKLFF. The chain employs TRBV7-3 and TRBJ1-4, with D possibly matching TRBD1 (6 bases). Germline CDR1 reads SGHTA; CDR2 reads FQGTGA. The CDR3 is 16 amino acids. V shed 4 bases and J shed 8 bases, with 20 bases lying between them.

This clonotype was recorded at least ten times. The DNA for the CDR3 is TGTGCCAGCAGCTTACAGGGGGCAGGGGAAAAACTGTTTTTT. Its translation is CASSLQGAGEKLFF. The chain recombines TRBV7-8 with TRBJ1-4, with TRBD1 matching over 8 bases. V was clipped by 2 bases and J by 8 bases; unmatched bases: 4. CDR1 is SGHVS and CDR2 is FQNEAQ in the germline V gene. CDR3 length: 14 amino acids. The whole variable domain, remainder taken from reference TRBV7-8 and TRBJ1-4, is GAGVSQSPRYKVAKRGQDVALRCDPISGHVSLFWYQQALGQGPEFLTYFQNEAQLDKSGLPSDRFFAERPEGSVSTLKIQRTQQEDSAVYLCASSLQGAGEKLFFGSGTQLSVL.

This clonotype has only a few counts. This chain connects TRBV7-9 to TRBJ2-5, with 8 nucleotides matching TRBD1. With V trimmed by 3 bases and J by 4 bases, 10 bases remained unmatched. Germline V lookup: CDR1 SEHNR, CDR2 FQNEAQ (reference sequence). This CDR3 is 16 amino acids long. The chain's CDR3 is CASSFLSQGAGETQYF. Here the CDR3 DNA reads TGTGCCAGCAGCTTCCTTAGCCAGGGGGCGGGAGAGACCCAGTACTTC.

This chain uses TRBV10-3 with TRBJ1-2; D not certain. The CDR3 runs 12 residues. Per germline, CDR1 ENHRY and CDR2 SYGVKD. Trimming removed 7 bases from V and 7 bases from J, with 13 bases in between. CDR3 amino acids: CAIKVQSCGYTF. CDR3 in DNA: TGTGCCATCAAAGTTCAGTCGTGTGGCTACACCTTC.

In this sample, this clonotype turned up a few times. The CDR3 is CASSLSWGFSYEQYF. DNA of the CDR3: TGTGCCAGCAGTTTATCGTGGGGGTTTTCCTACGAGCAGTACTTC. The chain is built from TRBV7-9 and TRBJ2-7, with D perhaps matching TRBD1 or TRBD2 (5 bases each). CDR3 length equals 15 residues. Looked up from germline, CDR1 is SEHNR and CDR2 is FQNEAQ (reference sequence). The germline V and J ends were trimmed by 6 bases and 1 base, with 16 bases remaining between them.

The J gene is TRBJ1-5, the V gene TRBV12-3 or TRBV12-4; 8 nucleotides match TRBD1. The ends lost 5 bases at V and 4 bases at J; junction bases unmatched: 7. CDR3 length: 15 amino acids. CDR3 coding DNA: TGTGCCAGCAGTGAAAACAGGGGGAGTAATCAGCCCCAGCATTTT. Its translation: CASSENRGSNQPQHF.

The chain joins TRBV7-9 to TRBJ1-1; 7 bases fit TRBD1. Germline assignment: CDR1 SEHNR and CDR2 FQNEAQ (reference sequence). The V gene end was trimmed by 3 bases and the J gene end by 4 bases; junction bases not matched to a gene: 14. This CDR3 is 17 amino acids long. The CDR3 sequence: CASSFYFKGASGTEAFF. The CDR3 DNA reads TGTGCCAGCAGCTTCTATTTTAAGGGGGCCAGTGGCACTGAAGCTTTCTTT.

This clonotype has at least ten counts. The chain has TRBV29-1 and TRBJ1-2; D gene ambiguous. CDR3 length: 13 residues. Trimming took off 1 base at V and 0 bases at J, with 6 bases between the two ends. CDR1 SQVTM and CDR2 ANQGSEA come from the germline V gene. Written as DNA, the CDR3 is TGCAGCGTTGAAGTCACCTCTAACTATGGCTACACCTTC. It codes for CSVEVTSNYGYTF.

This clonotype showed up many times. The CDR3 nucleotides are TGTGCCATCAGTGAGGTCAGAAACACTGAAGCTTTCTTT. This gives the protein CAISEVRNTEAFF. This chain uses TRBV10-3 with TRBJ1-1; D gene unclear. The CDR3 runs 13 residues. Trimming stripped 2 bases from V and 2 bases from J, with 6 bases between. Germline V gene lookup returns CDR1 ENHRY and CDR2 SYGVKD.

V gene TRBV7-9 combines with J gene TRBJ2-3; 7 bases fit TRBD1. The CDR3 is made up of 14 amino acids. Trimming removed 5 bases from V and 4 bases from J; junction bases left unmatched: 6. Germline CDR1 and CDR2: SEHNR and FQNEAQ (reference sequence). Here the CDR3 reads CASSLRQGSDTQYF. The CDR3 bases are TGTGCCAGCAGCCTTCGACAGGGCTCAGATACGCAGTATTTT.

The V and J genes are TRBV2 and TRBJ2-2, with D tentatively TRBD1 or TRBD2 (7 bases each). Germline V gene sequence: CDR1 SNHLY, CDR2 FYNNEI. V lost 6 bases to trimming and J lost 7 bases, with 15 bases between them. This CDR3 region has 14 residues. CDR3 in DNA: TGTGCCAGCAGCTTACAGGGGAGGGTCGGGGAGCTGTTTTTT. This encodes CASSLQGRVGELFF.

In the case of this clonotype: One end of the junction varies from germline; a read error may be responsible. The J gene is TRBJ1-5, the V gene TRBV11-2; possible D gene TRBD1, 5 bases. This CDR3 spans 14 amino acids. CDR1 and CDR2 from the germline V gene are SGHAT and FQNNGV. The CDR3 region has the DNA TGTGCCAGCAGCCACGGGGCTAGCTATCAGCCCCAGCATTTT. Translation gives CASSHGASYQPQHF.

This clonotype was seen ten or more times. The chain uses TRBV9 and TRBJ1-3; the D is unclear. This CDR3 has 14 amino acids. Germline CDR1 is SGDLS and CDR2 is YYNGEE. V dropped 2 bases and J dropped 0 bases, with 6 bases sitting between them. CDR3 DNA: TGTGCCAGCAGCGTGTGGAGCTCTGGAAACACCATATATTTT. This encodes CASSVWSSGNTIYF. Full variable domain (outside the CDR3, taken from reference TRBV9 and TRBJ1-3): DSGVTQTPKHLITATGQRVTLRCSPRSGDLSVYWYQQSLDQGLQFLIQYYNGEERAKGNILERFSAQQFPDLHSELNLSSLELGDSALYFCASSVWSSGNTIYFGEGSWLTVV.

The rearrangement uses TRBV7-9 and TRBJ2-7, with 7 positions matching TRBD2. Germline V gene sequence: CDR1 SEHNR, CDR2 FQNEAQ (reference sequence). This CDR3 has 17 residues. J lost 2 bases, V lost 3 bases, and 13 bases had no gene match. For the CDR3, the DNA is TGTGCCAGCAGCTTTTTTAAGGGAACGGGAGGAACCTACGAGCAGTACTTC. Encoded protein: CASSFFKGTGGTYEQYF.

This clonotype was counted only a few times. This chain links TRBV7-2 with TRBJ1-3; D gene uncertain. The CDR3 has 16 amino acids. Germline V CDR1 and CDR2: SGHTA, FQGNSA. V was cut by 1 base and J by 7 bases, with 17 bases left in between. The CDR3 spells CASSLVGRERGNTIYF. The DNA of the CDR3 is TGTGCCAGCAGCTTAGTAGGTCGCGAACGCGGCAACACCATATATTTT.

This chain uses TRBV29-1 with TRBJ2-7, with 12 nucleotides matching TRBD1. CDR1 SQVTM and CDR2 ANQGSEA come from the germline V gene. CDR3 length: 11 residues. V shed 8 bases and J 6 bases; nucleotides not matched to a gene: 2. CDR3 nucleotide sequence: TGCAGCCGGGACAGGGGGCGCGAGCAGTACTTC. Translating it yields CSRDRGREQYF.

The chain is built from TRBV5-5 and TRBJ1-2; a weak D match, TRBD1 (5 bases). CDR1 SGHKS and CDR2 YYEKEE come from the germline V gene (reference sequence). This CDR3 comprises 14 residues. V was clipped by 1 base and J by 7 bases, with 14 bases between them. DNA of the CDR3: TGTGCCAGCAGCTTGTCCGGGGGGTTTCGTGGCTACACCTTC. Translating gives CASSLSGGFRGYTF.

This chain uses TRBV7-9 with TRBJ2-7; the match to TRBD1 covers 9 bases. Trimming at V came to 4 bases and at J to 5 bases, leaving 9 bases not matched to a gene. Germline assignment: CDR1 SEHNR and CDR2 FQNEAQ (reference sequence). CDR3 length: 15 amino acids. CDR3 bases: TGTGCCAGCAGCTCGATACAGGGGGCAAGGGACGAGCAGTACTTC. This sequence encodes CASSSIQGARDEQYF.